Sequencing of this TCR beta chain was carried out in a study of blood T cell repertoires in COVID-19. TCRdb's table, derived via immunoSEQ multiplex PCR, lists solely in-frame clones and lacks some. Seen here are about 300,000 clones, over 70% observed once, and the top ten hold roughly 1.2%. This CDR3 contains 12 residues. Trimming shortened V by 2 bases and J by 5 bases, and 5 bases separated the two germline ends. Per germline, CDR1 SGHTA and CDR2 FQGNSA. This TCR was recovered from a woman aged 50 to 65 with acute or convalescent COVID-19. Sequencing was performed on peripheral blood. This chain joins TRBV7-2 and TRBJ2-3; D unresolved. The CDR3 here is CASSLFQDTQYF. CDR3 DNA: TGTGCCAGCAGCTTATTCCAAGATACGCAGTATTTT.